Following are 18 T cell receptor beta chains from one sample sequenced in a study of T cell responses to AZD1222 COVID-19 vaccine. Method: immunoSEQ multiplex PCR; TCRdb's copy keeps in-frame clones and lacks some. This sample has 170,000 or so clones, with 90% to 95% found just once. Specimen: peripheral blood, collected on day 0 of AZD1222 vaccination. Receptors originate from an adult in good health.

This rearrangement joins TRBV29-1 to TRBJ1-2; D is uncertain. V lost 6 bases and J lost 1, with 12 bases in between. The CDR3 is made up of 13 amino acids. Germline loops: CDR1 SQVTM, CDR2 ANQGSEA. DNA for the CDR3: TGCAGCGTCGGGAGCCGGCTTAACTATGGCTACACCTTC. Protein: CSVGSRLNYGYTF.

The chain links TRBV5-1 to TRBJ2-1, with TRBD1 matching over 7 bases. Germline V CDR1 and CDR2: SGHRS, YFSETQ. The CDR3 runs 15 residues. V lost 1 base and J lost 4; bases outside the gene matches: 5. CDR3 bases: TGCGCCAGCAGCTTGTCGGGGACAGATTACAATGAGCAGTTCTTC. Its translation: CASSLSGTDYNEQFF.

The chain couples TRBV18 to TRBJ1-2, with 8 positions matching TRBD1. Germline loops: CDR1 KGHSH, CDR2 LQKENI. V lost 0 bases and J lost 3; bases outside the gene matches: 9. There are 17 residues in the CDR3. The CDR3 nucleotides read TGTGCCAGCTCACCACCTGCAGGACAGGGTCTCTACTATGGCTACACCTTC. It translates to CASSPPAGQGLYYGYTF.

The rearrangement links TRBV6-5 to TRBJ1-5; D gene unclear. The V gene's germline CDR1 is MNHEY and CDR2 SVGAGI. The CDR3 consists of 14 residues. The V end lost 7 bases, the J end lost 0 bases, and 10 bases lay between the germline ends. In nucleotides, the CDR3 is TGTGCCAGCACGAGCAGTCATAGCAATCAGCCCCAGCATTTT. Encoded protein: CASTSSHSNQPQHF.

The V gene is TRBV6-1, the J gene TRBJ1-6; D is ambiguous. The V end lost 2 bases, the J end lost 1 base, and 6 bases lay between the germline ends. The CDR3 length is 15 residues. Germline CDR1 and CDR2: MNHNS and SASEGT. DNA for the CDR3: TGTGCCAGCAGTGAACCAGGATCCTATAATTCACCCCTCCACTTT. Protein product: CASSEPGSYNSPLHF.

The gene calls are TRBV18 and TRBJ2-3; possible D gene TRBD2, 6 bases. The CDR3 has 15 amino acids. CDR1 KGHSH and CDR2 LQKENI come from the germline V gene. V lost 5 bases and J lost 0, with 12 bases in between. The CDR3 DNA reads TGTGCCAGCTCATGGGCGGGGACTAGCACAGATACGCAGTATTTT. Amino acids: CASSWAGTSTDTQYF.

The rearrangement links TRBV6-4 to TRBJ2-3; TRBD1 aligns across 7 bases. Germline CDR1 is MRHNA and CDR2 is SNTAGT. The trim removed 6 bases at V and 0 bases at J, leaving 6 bases unmatched. The CDR3 loop spans 15 amino acids. The CDR3 DNA sequence: TGTGCCAGCAGGCCCGACAGGGCTAGCACAGATACGCAGTATTTT. This sequence encodes CASRPDRASTDTQYF.

V usage is TRBV19 and J usage is TRBJ1-1, with 7 positions matching TRBD1. CDR1 LNHDA and CDR2 SQIVND come from the germline V gene (reference sequence). J lost 1 base, V lost 7 bases, and 3 bases had no gene match. This CDR3 contains 13 residues. CDR3 residues: CASMRGPNTEAFF. The CDR3 DNA reads as TGTGCCAGTATGAGGGGGCCGAACACTGAAGCTTTCTTT.

This sequence joins TRBV7-9 and TRBJ1-2, with D unclear. The V and J ends lost 5 bases and 0 bases respectively, with 19 bases between them. This CDR3 has 17 residues. Germline values: CDR1 SEHNR, CDR2 FQNEAQ (reference sequence). CDR3 bases: TGTGCCAGCAGCCTATCAGACGCGGATCGAGCTAACTATGGCTACACCTTC. Its translation: CASSLSDADRANYGYTF.

CDR3 DNA sequence: TGTGCCAGCAGCTCCTCCGGGGCTCGGAACACCGGGGAGCTGTTTTTT. This codes for CASSSSGARNTGELFF. The chain links TRBV5-4 to TRBJ2-2; D is possibly TRBD1 or TRBD2 (5 bases each). The germline gives CDR1 SGHNT, CDR2 YYREEE (reference sequence). CDR3 length: 16 amino acids. Between the trimmed V and J ends, which lost 3 bases and 1 base, there was a span of 13 bases.

The chain is built from TRBV10-3 and TRBJ1-5; no clear D gene. Trimming cost V 0 bases and J 1 base, with 1 base left between them. This CDR3 region has 13 residues. Per the germline V gene, CDR1 is ENHRY and CDR2 is SYGVKD. The CDR3: CAISESSNQPQHF. DNA for the CDR3: TGTGCCATCAGTGAGTCCAGCAATCAGCCCCAGCATTTT.

V and J are TRBV4-2 and TRBJ1-4; 8 bases fit TRBD1. Germline CDR1 and CDR2: LGHNA and YNFKEQ. This CDR3 region has 17 residues. V was pared by 3 bases and J by 0 bases, with 6 bases of the junction left unmatched. CDR3 nucleotides: TGTGCCAGCAGCCAGGGACAGGCCCCTGCAACTAATGAAAAACTGTTTTTT. As protein: CASSQGQAPATNEKLFF.

This clone showed up just once. The chain carries TRBV19 and TRBJ1-4; 8 bases fit TRBD1. Germline CDR1 is LNHDA and CDR2 is SQIVND (reference sequence). J was trimmed by 7 bases and V by 3 bases; bases with no gene match: 7. The length of the CDR3 is 15 residues. In DNA, the CDR3 is TGTGCCAGTAGTATCGGGGACAGGAGGATTGAAAAACTGTTTTTT. Its protein product is CASSIGDRRIEKLFF. Full variable domain (remainder filled in from reference TRBV19 and TRBJ1-4): DGGITQSPKYLFRKEGQNVTLSCEQNLNHDAMYWYRQDPGQGLRLIYYSQIVNDFQKGDIAEGYSVSREKKESFPLTVTSAQKNPTAFYLCASSIGDRRIEKLFFGSGTQLSVL.

This rearrangement joins TRBV25-1 to TRBJ2-3, with D possibly matching TRBD2 (6 bases). V was pared by 3 bases and J by 0 bases, with 7 bases between. Germline V gene lookup returns CDR1 MGHDK and CDR2 SYGVNS. The CDR3 is made up of 14 amino acids. The chain's CDR3 is CASSEEGSTDTQYF. The CDR3 nucleotides read TGTGCCAGCAGTGAGGAGGGTAGCACAGATACGCAGTATTTT.

The chain employs TRBV6-2 or TRBV6-3 and TRBJ2-3, with 8 bases matching TRBD2. The CDR3 loop spans 18 amino acids. The ends lost 3 bases at V and 3 bases at J; junction bases unmatched: 14. Germline assignment: CDR1 MNHEY and CDR2 SVGEGT. The CDR3 sequence is CASSYTPGGRGATDTQYF. Written as DNA, the CDR3 is TGTGCCAGCAGTTATACCCCGGGTGGGCGGGGGGCAACAGATACGCAGTATTTT.

V usage is TRBV28 and J usage is TRBJ2-7, with 7 bases that match TRBD1. Germline lookup yields CDR1 MDHEN and CDR2 SYDVKM. Unmatched junction bases numbered 2, after V lost 3 bases and J lost 0 bases. This CDR3 has 14 residues. The CDR3 DNA reads TGTGCCAGCAGTTTGGACAGGACCTCCTACGAGCAGTACTTC. Protein product: CASSLDRTSYEQYF.

The chain has TRBV10-3 and TRBJ2-3; no reliable D call. V was trimmed by 4 bases and J by 2 bases, leaving 10 bases between them. Looked up from germline, CDR1 is ENHRY and CDR2 is SYGVKD. This CDR3 spans 14 amino acids. The CDR3 sequence is CAISAEYHTDTQYF. In DNA form, the CDR3 reads TGTGCCATCAGTGCTGAATACCACACAGATACGCAGTATTTT.

The rearrangement joins TRBV28 to TRBJ1-6, with a weak D call TRBD1 (6 bases). Trimming took off 4 bases at V and 6 bases at J, with 16 bases between the two ends. Germline loops: CDR1 MDHEN, CDR2 SYDVKM. This CDR3 spans 16 amino acids. The CDR3 spells CASSSNRDMVNSPLHF. In DNA, the CDR3 is TGTGCCAGCAGTTCGAACAGGGACATGGTTAATTCACCCCTCCACTTT.